These 18 T cell receptor beta chains came from one sample sequenced in a study of blood T cell repertoires in COVID-19. Here immunoSEQ multiplex PCR was the method, and the copy in TCRdb shows in-frame clones only, minus some. The table has over 80,000 clones, approximately 87% seen once. Sequenced sample: peripheral blood. The receptors were sampled from a human donor in a cohort sampled during active COVID-19.

This chain links TRBV6-5 with TRBJ2-3, with D possibly matching TRBD2 (6 bases). The CDR3 loop spans 15 amino acids. Germline CDR1 is MNHEY and CDR2 is SVGAGI. Trimming left V 7 bases short and J 2 bases short, with 16 bases between. The CDR3, as DNA: TGTGCCAGCACCCCGGGACTGGGCTACACAGATACGCAGTATTTT. Its translation: CASTPGLGYTDTQYF.

The V and J genes are TRBV5-5 and TRBJ1-6; TRBD1 aligns across 8 bases. The CDR3 runs 17 residues. Losses at the gene ends were 0 bases for V and 3 bases for J; bases not matched to a gene: 5. Germline lookup yields CDR1 SGHKS and CDR2 YYEKEE (reference sequence). The CDR3 DNA sequence: TGTGCCAGCAGCTTGGTGGGACAGGACTTCTATAATTCACCCCTCCACTTT. Amino acid sequence: CASSLVGQDFYNSPLHF. The full variable domain, rest sourced from reference TRBV5-5 and TRBJ1-6, is DAGVTQSPTHLIKTRGQQVTLRCSPISGHKSVSWYQQVLGQGPQFIFQYYEKEERGRGNFPDRFSARQFPNYSSELNVNALLLGDSALYLCASSLVGQDFYNSPLHFGNGTRLTVT.

The chain carries TRBV10-3 and TRBJ1-3; 10 bases map to TRBD1. The CDR3 is made up of 15 amino acids. V lost 6 bases, J lost 4 bases, and 6 bases stayed unmatched. Per germline, CDR1 ENHRY and CDR2 SYGVKD. The CDR3 sequence is CAIRGDRGRGNTIYF. DNA of the CDR3: TGTGCCATCAGGGGGGACAGGGGAAGAGGAAACACCATATATTTT.

The CDR3 coding sequence is TGTGCCAGTAGTCGTAGGTCAATGGGGACACATCATCTAGGGGACACTGAAGCTTTCTTT. Translation gives CASSRRSMGTHHLGDTEAFF. V is TRBV19 and J is TRBJ1-1, with D perhaps TRBD1 (6 bases). Trimming removed 5 bases from V and 3 bases from J, with 31 bases in between. Germline V gene lookup returns CDR1 LNHDA and CDR2 SQIVND (reference sequence). The CDR3 is 20 amino acids.

CDR3 protein: CASIVRLAAYNEQFF. CDR3 sequence (DNA): TGTGCCAGCATCGTGAGACTAGCGGCATACAATGAGCAGTTCTTC. V is TRBV2 and J is TRBJ2-1, with 9 bases lining up with TRBD2. Losses at the gene ends were 7 bases for V and 4 bases for J; bases not matched to a gene: 8. The length of the CDR3 is 15 residues. Germline CDR1 is SNHLY and CDR2 is FYNNEI.

The chain is built from TRBV11-2 and TRBJ2-7; TRBD1 is a possible D gene (7 bases). The CDR3 totals 14 residues. Germline lookup yields CDR1 SGHAT and CDR2 FQNNGV. The V end lost 4 bases, the J end lost 6 bases, and 16 bases lay between the germline ends. The CDR3 nucleotides are TGTGCCAGCAGCTCGGTCAGGGGGGCGGGCGAGCAGTACTTC. Its protein is CASSSVRGAGEQYF.

The chain recombines TRBV2 with TRBJ2-1; 9 bases are shared with TRBD2. V lost 6 bases, J lost 5 bases, and 11 bases stayed unmatched. CDR1 is SNHLY and CDR2 is FYNNEI in the germline V gene. The CDR3 loop spans 16 amino acids. The CDR3 DNA reads TGTGCCAGCAGGGGGGCGGGACTAGCAGACGACAATGAGCAGTTCTTC. It is translated as CASRGAGLADDNEQFF.

V is TRBV28 and J is TRBJ1-2; TRBD1 matches at 10 bases. The CDR3 is 14 amino acids. With V trimmed by 7 bases and J by 8 bases, 10 bases remained unmatched. The germline V gene encodes CDR1 MDHEN and CDR2 SYDVKM. CDR3 amino acids: CASTLEGTGEGYTF. The CDR3 DNA follows: TGTGCCAGCACCCTAGAAGGGACAGGGGAAGGCTACACCTTC.

The chain recombines TRBV29-1 with TRBJ1-2; tentative D call: TRBD1 (6 bases). The CDR3 runs 13 residues. The germline V gene has CDR1 SQVTM and CDR2 ANQGSEA. Deletions cut 7 bases from V and 4 bases from J, with 16 bases between. The CDR3 spells CSAEGGEFYGYTF. CDR3 DNA: TGCAGCGCCGAAGGGGGGGAGTTCTATGGCTACACCTTC.

The CDR3 region is CASSSQERGTGYTF. CDR3 nucleotide sequence: TGTGCCAGCAGCTCGCAGGAAAGGGGGACCGGCTACACCTTC. The rearrangement links TRBV2 to TRBJ1-2; the D gene is possibly TRBD1 (6 bases). Germline V lookup: CDR1 SNHLY, CDR2 FYNNEI. V was cut by 6 bases and J by 8 bases, with 19 bases left in between. There are 14 residues in the CDR3.

This chain uses TRBV6-5 with TRBJ2-3, with D tentatively TRBD1 (5 bases). The CDR3 is 16 residues long. V lost 0 bases, J lost 2 bases, and 12 bases lay in between. Looked up from germline, CDR1 is MNHEY and CDR2 is SVGAGI. This chain's CDR3 is CASSYSVAGLTDTQYF. The CDR3 DNA follows: TGTGCCAGCAGTTACTCGGTGGCAGGGCTCACAGATACGCAGTATTTT.

The rearrangement uses TRBV5-1 and TRBJ1-2; D not certain. CDR1 is SGHRS, CDR2 YFSETQ, per germline. V was cut by 4 bases and J by 5 bases, with 9 bases left in between. The CDR3 length is 12 residues. The CDR3 DNA reads TGCGCCAGCAGCCCCACAGAGTATGGCTACACCTTC. Its translation is CASSPTEYGYTF.

This sequence joins TRBV6-5 and TRBJ1-4; TRBD1 is a possible D gene (5 bases). V was pared by 0 bases and J by 7 bases, with 12 bases between. The CDR3 runs 15 residues. Germline V gives CDR1 MNHEY, CDR2 SVGAGI. The CDR3 spells CASSYSTGLGEKLFF. The CDR3 DNA reads as TGTGCCAGCAGTTACTCGACGGGACTAGGTGAAAAACTGTTTTTT.

The rearrangement uses TRBV7-2 and TRBJ2-2; 9 nucleotides align to TRBD2. Germline V gene sequence: CDR1 SGHTA, CDR2 FQGNSA. The V gene end was trimmed by 3 bases and the J gene end by 4 bases; junction bases not matched to a gene: 6. The CDR3 is 16 residues long. The CDR3 here is CASSFFGTSPTGELFF. CDR3 nucleotide sequence: TGTGCCAGCAGCTTTTTCGGGACTAGCCCCACCGGGGAGCTGTTTTTT.

The chain has TRBV18 and TRBJ1-2; D is unresolved. Germline V gene lookup returns CDR1 KGHSH and CDR2 LQKENI. CDR3 size: 16 residues. V was cut by 2 bases and J by 1 base, with 14 bases left in between. CDR3 in DNA: TGTGCCAGCTCACCAAGTTACACAGCACTTAACTATGGCTACACCTTC. Translating gives CASSPSYTALNYGYTF.

The rearrangement joins TRBV5-1 to TRBJ1-5; TRBD1 matches 7 bases. This CDR3 is built from 17 residues. V lost 0 bases to trimming and J lost 4 bases; unmatched junction nucleotides: 10. CDR1 SGHRS and CDR2 YFSETQ come from the germline V gene. The CDR3 DNA reads as TGCGCCAGCAGCTTGGAACCCCCGGGACAGACAAATCAGCCCCAGCATTTT. It translates to CASSLEPPGQTNQPQHF.

This rearrangement joins TRBV5-4 to TRBJ2-2; maybe TRBD2 (7 bases). CDR3 size: 15 residues. Trimming pared 4 bases from V and 8 bases from J, leaving 18 bases between. The germline gives CDR1 SGHNT, CDR2 YYREEE (reference sequence). DNA for the CDR3: TGTGCCAGCAGCCGCTCGGGGGGAGGGACAGGGGAGCTGTTTTTT. Protein: CASSRSGGGTGELFF.

This clone was found a few times. The rearrangement links TRBV12-3 or TRBV12-4 to TRBJ2-7; maybe TRBD1 (6 bases). The CDR3 covers 13 residues. With 6 bases removed from V and 3 bases from J, the gap between germline ends came to 12 bases. The CDR3 region has the DNA TGTGCCAGCAGGGGGACATTTGACTACGAGCAGTACTTC. It specifies CASRGTFDYEQYF.